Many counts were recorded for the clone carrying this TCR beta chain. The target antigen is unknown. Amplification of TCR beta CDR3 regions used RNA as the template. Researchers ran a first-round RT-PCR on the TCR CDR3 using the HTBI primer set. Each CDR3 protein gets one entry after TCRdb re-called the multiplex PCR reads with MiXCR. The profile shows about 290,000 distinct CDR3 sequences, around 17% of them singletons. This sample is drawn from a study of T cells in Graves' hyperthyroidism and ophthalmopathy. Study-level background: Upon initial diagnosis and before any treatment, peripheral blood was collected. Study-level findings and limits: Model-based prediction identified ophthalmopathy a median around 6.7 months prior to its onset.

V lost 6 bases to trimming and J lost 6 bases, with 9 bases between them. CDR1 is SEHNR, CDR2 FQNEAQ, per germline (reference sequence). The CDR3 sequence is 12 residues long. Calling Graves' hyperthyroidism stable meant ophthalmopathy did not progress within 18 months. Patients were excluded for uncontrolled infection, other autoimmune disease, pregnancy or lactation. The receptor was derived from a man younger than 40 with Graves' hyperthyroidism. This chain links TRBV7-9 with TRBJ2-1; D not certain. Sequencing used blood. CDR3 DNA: TGTGCCAGCAGTTTATCGTCCAATGAGCAGTTCTTC. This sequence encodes CASSLSSNEQFF.